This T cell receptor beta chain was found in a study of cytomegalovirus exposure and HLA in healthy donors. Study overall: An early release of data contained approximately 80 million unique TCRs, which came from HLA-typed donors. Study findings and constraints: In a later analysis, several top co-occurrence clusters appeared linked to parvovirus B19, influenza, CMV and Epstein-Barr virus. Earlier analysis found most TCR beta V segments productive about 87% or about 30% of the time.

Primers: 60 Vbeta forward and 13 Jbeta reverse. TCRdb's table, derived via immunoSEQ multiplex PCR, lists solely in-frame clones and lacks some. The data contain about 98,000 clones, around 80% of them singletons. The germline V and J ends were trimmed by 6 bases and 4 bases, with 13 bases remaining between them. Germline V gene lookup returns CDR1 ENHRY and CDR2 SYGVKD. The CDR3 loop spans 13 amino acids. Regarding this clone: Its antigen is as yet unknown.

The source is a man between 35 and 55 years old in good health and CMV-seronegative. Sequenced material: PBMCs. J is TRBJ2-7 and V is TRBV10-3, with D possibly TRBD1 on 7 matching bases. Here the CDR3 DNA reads TGTGCCATCAGCCAGGGGGGTGGGTACGAGCAGTACTTC. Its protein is CAISQGGGYEQYF.